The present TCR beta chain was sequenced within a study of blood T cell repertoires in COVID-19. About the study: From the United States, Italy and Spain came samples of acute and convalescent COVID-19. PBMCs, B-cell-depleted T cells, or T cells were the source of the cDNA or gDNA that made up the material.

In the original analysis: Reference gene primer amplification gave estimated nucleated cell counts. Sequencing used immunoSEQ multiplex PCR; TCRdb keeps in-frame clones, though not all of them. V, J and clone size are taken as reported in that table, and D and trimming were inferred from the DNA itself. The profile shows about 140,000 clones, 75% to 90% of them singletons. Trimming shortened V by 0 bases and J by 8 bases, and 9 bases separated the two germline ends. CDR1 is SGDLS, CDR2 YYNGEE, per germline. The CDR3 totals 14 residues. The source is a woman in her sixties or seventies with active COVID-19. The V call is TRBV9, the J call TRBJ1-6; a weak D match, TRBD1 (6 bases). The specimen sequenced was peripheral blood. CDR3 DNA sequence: TGTGCCAGCAGCGTAGAACAGGGTTATTCACCCCTCCACTTT. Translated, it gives CASSVEQGYSPLHF.